These 23 T cell receptor beta chains came from one sample sequenced in a study of blood T cell repertoires in COVID-19. Sequenced by immunoSEQ multiplex PCR; TCRdb stores in-frame clones only, minus some. The repertoire holds more than 150,000 clones, with roughly 84% as singletons. Material: peripheral blood. Receptors originate from a woman older than 75 with acute or convalescent COVID-19.

The chain employs TRBV7-2 and TRBJ1-3, with a tentative D call TRBD1 (5 bases). The CDR3 consists of 15 residues. Germline V lookup: CDR1 SGHTA, CDR2 FQGNSA. Trimming shortened V by 5 bases and J by 2 bases, and 13 bases separated the two germline ends. CDR3 amino acids: CASSITGEPGNTIYF. CDR3 DNA sequence: TGTGCCAGCAGCATAACAGGTGAACCTGGAAACACCATATATTTT.

The J gene is TRBJ1-2, the V gene TRBV6-2 or TRBV6-3; 8 bases are shared with TRBD1. From germline, CDR1 is MNHEY and CDR2 SVGEGT. This CDR3 region has 18 residues. V was pared by 4 bases and J by 0 bases, with 13 bases of the junction left unmatched. CDR3 protein: CASSFDDRGTIPNYGYTF. The CDR3, as DNA: TGTGCCAGCAGTTTCGATGACAGGGGAACGATCCCTAACTATGGCTACACCTTC.

The chain joins TRBV6-8 to TRBJ2-3; perhaps TRBD2 as D (6 bases). V lost 6 bases and J lost 0, with 13 bases in between. The CDR3 spans 15 residues. Per the germline V gene, CDR1 is MNHGY and CDR2 is SAAAGT. The chain's CDR3 is CASRCRGMSTDTQYF. For the CDR3, the DNA is TGTGCCAGCAGGTGCCGGGGGATGAGCACAGATACGCAGTATTTT.

The DNA of the CDR3 is TGTGCCAGCAGCCGAGGTCGGTTGGTCGGGGAGCTGTTTTTT. This translates into CASSRGRLVGELFF. The chain couples TRBV25-1 to TRBJ2-2; no firm D call. The V gene lost 6 bases and the J gene lost 7 bases, with 15 bases spanning the gap. CDR1 is MGHDK, CDR2 SYGVNS, per germline. The CDR3 has 14 amino acids.

V usage is TRBV19 and J usage is TRBJ2-5; 16 bases are a match to TRBD2. CDR3 length: 19 amino acids. Trimming at V came to 1 base and at J to 5 bases, leaving 10 bases not matched to a gene. In germline, CDR1 is LNHDA, CDR2 SQIVND (reference sequence). The CDR3 spells CASSIATGTSGRGVETQYF. In nucleotides, the CDR3 is TGTGCCAGTAGTATAGCCACCGGGACTAGCGGGAGGGGTGTGGAGACCCAGTACTTC.

The genes are TRBV19 and TRBJ2-7; the match to TRBD1 covers 8 bases. The CDR3 contains 15 residues. V lost 6 bases, J lost 3 bases, and 10 bases stayed unmatched. Germline CDR1 is LNHDA and CDR2 is SQIVND (reference sequence). In nucleotides, the CDR3 is TGTGCCAGTAGCAACCAGGACAGGGAAGGCTACGAGCAGTACTTC. Translated, it gives CASSNQDREGYEQYF.

The chain has TRBV27 and TRBJ1-1, with TRBD1 matching 8 bases. J lost 1 base, V lost 8 bases, and 3 bases had no gene match. Germline values: CDR1 MNHEY, CDR2 SMNVEV (reference sequence). This CDR3 is built from 13 residues. CDR3 DNA sequence: TGTGCCAGCGGACAGGGCGCGAACACTGAAGCTTTCTTT. Protein product: CASGQGANTEAFF.

As concerns this clone: Additional DNA sequences in this sample encode the identical CDR3. The chain joins TRBV27 to TRBJ1-2; 9 bases line up with TRBD1. Trimming at V came to 5 bases and at J to 7 bases, leaving 5 bases not matched to a gene. The germline V gene encodes CDR1 MNHEY and CDR2 SMNVEV (reference sequence). The CDR3 covers 13 residues. CDR3 amino acids: CASSPGQGGGYTF. The CDR3 DNA reads TGTGCCAGCAGTCCGGGACAGGGTGGTGGCTACACCTTC.

This clone showed up just a few times. The chain carries TRBV9 and TRBJ2-3; 10 bases agree with TRBD2. Trimming took 3 bases from V and 5 from J; bases not matched to a gene: 12. The CDR3 is 17 amino acids. Germline CDR1 is SGDLS and CDR2 is YYNGEE. The CDR3 nucleotides read TGTGCCAGCAGCGGACCCTCGGGGACTAGCGCCCAAGATACGCAGTATTTT. Translation: CASSGPSGTSAQDTQYF.

V and J are TRBV6-4 and TRBJ1-1, with D hard to call. Trimming pared 3 bases from V and 1 base from J, leaving 9 bases between. The CDR3 has 14 residues. Germline V gene data show CDR1 as MRHNA and CDR2 as SNTAGT. CDR3 in amino acids: CASSEEFSNTEAFF. The CDR3, as DNA: TGTGCCAGCAGTGAAGAGTTCTCGAACACTGAAGCTTTCTTT.

The rearrangement joins TRBV20-1 to TRBJ2-5, with TRBD1 matching over 8 bases. With 8 bases clipped from V and 5 bases from J, the junction kept 4 bases outside the gene matches. CDR1 is DFQATT and CDR2 is SNEGSKA in the germline V gene (reference sequence). This CDR3 is 11 amino acids long. DNA for the CDR3: TGCAGTACGCAGGGGGCCGAGACCCAGTACTTC. It translates to CSTQGAETQYF.

This rearrangement joins TRBV2 to TRBJ2-5; 8 nucleotides agree with TRBD2. This CDR3 comprises 16 residues. CDR1 SNHLY and CDR2 FYNNEI come from the germline V gene. The V gene end was trimmed by 1 base and the J gene end by 0 bases; junction bases not matched to a gene: 4. For the CDR3, the DNA is TGTGCCAGCAGTGAAGATTACGGGGGGGACCAAGAGACCCAGTACTTC. It encodes CASSEDYGGDQETQYF.

The chain combines TRBV7-8 with TRBJ2-6; TRBD1 aligns across 7 bases. Germline V gene sequence: CDR1 SGHVS, CDR2 FQNEAQ. Trimming removed 1 base from V and 2 bases from J; junction bases left unmatched: 8. This CDR3 is built from 18 residues. The chain's CDR3 is CASSLVRGTATGANVLTF. CDR3 in DNA: TGTGCCAGCAGCTTAGTAAGGGGGACAGCGACTGGGGCCAACGTCCTGACTTTC.

The chain joins TRBV7-8 to TRBJ1-3, with a possible D match to TRBD1 (6 bases). Germline CDR1 and CDR2: SGHVS and FQNEAQ. This CDR3 comprises 15 residues. Trimming removed 6 bases from V and 0 bases from J, with 12 bases in between. CDR3 loop: CASRAGASSGNTIYF. The CDR3 DNA reads as TGTGCCAGCAGGGCAGGGGCAAGCTCTGGAAACACCATATATTTT.

This clone occurred a few times. The CDR3 DNA reads as TGTGCCAGCTCACCTAAAAACAGCCCGGACAGGGCCTCGATCTACGAGCAGTACTTC. Protein product: CASSPKNSPDRASIYEQYF. The chain employs TRBV18 and TRBJ2-7; TRBD1 aligns across 8 bases. The CDR3 contains 19 residues. Per the germline V gene, CDR1 is KGHSH and CDR2 is LQKENI. After removal of 3 bases from V and 3 bases from J, the junction contained 19 bases not matched to a gene.

V usage is TRBV25-1 and J usage is TRBJ1-5, with D tentatively TRBD1 (5 bases). CDR3 length: 14 amino acids. Germline assignment: CDR1 MGHDK and CDR2 SYGVNS. V lost 5 bases to trimming and J lost 5 bases, with 13 bases between them. The CDR3 bases are TGTGCCAGCAGTCAAACAGGACCACATCAGCCCCAGCATTTT. Translated: CASSQTGPHQPQHF.

V is TRBV3-1 (or the pseudogene TRBV3-2) and J is TRBJ2-1; TRBD2 matches at 9 bases. J lost 7 bases, V lost 3 bases, and 10 bases had no gene match. The germline CDR1 and CDR2 sequences are LGHDT and YNNKEL (reference sequence). This CDR3 is built from 16 residues. CDR3 in DNA: TGTGCCAGCAGCCACCACGGCGGGAGGGCCGGGAATGAGCAGTTCTTC. Encoded protein: CASSHHGGRAGNEQFF.

This chain connects TRBV9 to TRBJ2-3; weak D call: TRBD2 (7 bases). Trimming took off 7 bases at V and 0 bases at J, with 12 bases between the two ends. Germline V gene data show CDR1 as SGDLS and CDR2 as YYNGEE. The CDR3 runs 14 residues. CDR3 protein: CASGGGVSTDTQYF. The CDR3 DNA follows: TGTGCCAGCGGAGGGGGGGTAAGCACAGATACGCAGTATTTT.

V is TRBV5-1 and J is TRBJ1-2; D might be TRBD1 (5 bases). The CDR3 loop spans 16 amino acids. Germline V CDR1 and CDR2: SGHRS, YFSETQ. Trimming took off 2 bases at V and 1 base at J, with 15 bases between the two ends. The CDR3 DNA is TGCGCCAGCAGCTTTGGGGGGACTGCCGATAACTATGGCTACACCTTC. Translation: CASSFGGTADNYGYTF.

The chain recombines TRBV5-8 with TRBJ1-2, with TRBD1 matching 9 bases. CDR3 length equals 14 residues. The junction had 7 bases not matched to a gene; V was cut back by 4 bases and J by 6 bases. CDR1 is SGHTS and CDR2 is YDEGEE in the germline V gene. The CDR3 is CASSPDRGYDGYTF. The CDR3 coding sequence is TGTGCCAGCAGCCCAGACAGGGGGTATGATGGCTACACCTTC.

The V gene is TRBV7-9, the J gene TRBJ1-1; TRBD1 matches at 9 bases. The length of the CDR3 is 12 residues. CDR1 SEHNR and CDR2 FQNEAQ come from the germline V gene (reference sequence). Losses at the gene ends were 1 base for V and 12 bases for J; bases not matched to a gene: 3. CDR3: CASSLEDRGTFF. The CDR3 DNA is TGTGCCAGCAGCTTAGAGGACAGGGGAACTTTCTTT. The full variable domain, in which reference TRBV7-9 and TRBJ1-1 provide the parts outside the CDR3, is DTGVSQNPRHKITKRGQNVTFRCDPISEHNRLYWYRQTLGQGPEFLTYFQNEAQLEKSRLLSDRFSAERPKGSFSTLEIQRTEQGDSAMYLCASSLEDRGTFFGQGTRLTVV.

This clone was detected a few times. This chain uses TRBV11-2 with TRBJ2-2, with D possibly matching TRBD1 (6 bases). The germline V gene has CDR1 SGHAT and CDR2 FQNNGV. Trimming shortened V by 5 bases and J by 4 bases, and 14 bases separated the two germline ends. The CDR3 length is 15 residues. The CDR3 loop is CASSPGVAGTGELFF. CDR3 DNA: TGTGCCAGCAGCCCAGGGGTTGCGGGCACCGGGGAGCTGTTTTTT.

CDR3 residues: CASSYPRGYEQYF. As DNA, the CDR3 is TGTGCCAGCAGTTACCCTCGGGGATACGAGCAGTACTTC. This chain uses TRBV6-6 with TRBJ2-7, with D perhaps matching TRBD2 (5 bases). The CDR3 is 13 residues long. V was clipped by 2 bases and J by 4 bases, with 9 bases between them. Germline CDR1 reads MNHNY; CDR2 reads SVGAGI (reference sequence).